These T cell receptor beta chains were read from a single sample in a study of blood T cell repertoires in COVID-19. Data came from immunoSEQ multiplex PCR; TCRdb stores just in-frame clones and leaves some out. This table holds 67,000 or so clones, about four fifths found once. Sequencing was done on a sample of peripheral blood. Receptor source: a man between 65 and 79 years old with acute or convalescent COVID-19. Both conserved end residues are part of each CDR3. Fields, in order: J gene, V gene, CDR3 length, clone size, D gene, CDR3 DNA, CDR3 protein. A D gene is named only where the DNA matches it firmly. The listing skips clone size in some rows; elsewhere it reads once, few, many or a size class.

J gene: TRBJ2-7; V gene: TRBV10-3; CDR3 length: 16; clone size: NA; D gene: TRBD2; CDR3 DNA: TGTGCCATCAGGGGGACTAGCGGGAGGAGCTCCTACGAGCAGTACTTC; CDR3 protein: CAIRGTSGRSSYEQYF
J gene: TRBJ2-2; V gene: TRBV29-1; CDR3 length: 16; clone size: NA; D gene: TRBD2; CDR3 DNA: TGCAGCGTTGTGGGACTAGCGGGAGCCAACACCGGGGAGCTGTTTTTT; CDR3 protein: CSVVGLAGANTGELFF
J gene: TRBJ2-5; V gene: TRBV30; CDR3 length: 15; clone size: once; D gene: TRBD2; CDR3 DNA: TGTGCCTGGAGGGGACCCGGGGGGATGTGGGAGACCCAGTACTTC; CDR3 protein: CAWRGPGGMWETQYF
J gene: TRBJ2-1; V gene: TRBV19; CDR3 length: 11; clone size: NA; D gene: NA; CDR3 DNA: TGTGCCAGTACCCGGTCCAATGAGCAGTTCTTC; CDR3 protein: CASTRSNEQFF
J gene: TRBJ2-7; V gene: TRBV29-1; CDR3 length: 13; clone size: NA; D gene: NA; CDR3 DNA: TGCAGCGTTTCAGAGGGTGGCTCCTACGAGCAGTACTTC; CDR3 protein: CSVSEGGSYEQYF
J gene: TRBJ2-1; V gene: TRBV9; CDR3 length: 15; clone size: NA; D gene: NA; CDR3 DNA: TGTGCCAGCACCTCAATGGGGAGCTCCTACAATGAGCAGTTCTTC; CDR3 protein: CASTSMGSSYNEQFF
J gene: TRBJ2-3; V gene: TRBV24-1; CDR3 length: 16; clone size: NA; D gene: TRBD2; CDR3 DNA: TGTGCCACCAGTGATCCAAAAGCGGGAGCGGGAGATACGCAGTATTTT; CDR3 protein: CATSDPKAGAGDTQYF
J gene: TRBJ1-1; V gene: TRBV6-2/TRBV6-3; CDR3 length: 15; clone size: NA; D gene: NA; CDR3 DNA: TGTGCCAGCAGTTACCCTACAGGGATCAACACTGAAGCTTTCTTT; CDR3 protein: CASSYPTGINTEAFF
J gene: TRBJ1-6; V gene: TRBV2; CDR3 length: 15; clone size: NA; D gene: NA; CDR3 DNA: TGTGCCAGCAGTCTGGACAGCAATTATAATTCACCCCTCCACTTT; CDR3 protein: CASSLDSNYNSPLHF
J gene: TRBJ2-1; V gene: TRBV28; CDR3 length: 14; clone size: NA; D gene: TRBD1; CDR3 DNA: TGTGCCAGCACCCGGACAGGGGATTACAATGAGCAGTTCTTC; CDR3 protein: CASTRTGDYNEQFF
J gene: TRBJ2-5; V gene: TRBV3-1/TRBV3-2; CDR3 length: 16; clone size: NA; D gene: NA; CDR3 DNA: TGTGCCAGCAGCCACCCTAGCGTGGGGTCTAGAGAGACCCAGTACTTC; CDR3 protein: CASSHPSVGSRETQYF
J gene: TRBJ2-1; V gene: TRBV15; CDR3 length: 15; clone size: NA; D gene: TRBD1; CDR3 DNA: TGTGCCACCAGCAGAGGGACAGGCGAAAACAATGAGCAGTTCTTC; CDR3 protein: CATSRGTGENNEQFF
J gene: TRBJ2-7; V gene: TRBV3-1/TRBV3-2; CDR3 length: 17; clone size: few; D gene: TRBD2; CDR3 DNA: TGTGCCAGCAGCTGCCCCTCTAGCGGGAGGGCCGAGTACGAGCAGTACTTC; CDR3 protein: CASSCPSSGRAEYEQYF
J gene: TRBJ2-3; V gene: TRBV7-2; CDR3 length: 16; clone size: NA; D gene: TRBD2; CDR3 DNA: TGTGCCAGCAGCTTATTACCGGGGGGGGGTACAGATACGCAGTATTTT; CDR3 protein: CASSLLPGGGTDTQYF
J gene: TRBJ2-3; V gene: TRBV25-1; CDR3 length: 14; clone size: NA; D gene: NA; CDR3 DNA: TGTGCCAGCTCAAAGGAGGTGAGCACAGATACGCAGTATTTT; CDR3 protein: CASSKEVSTDTQYF
J gene: TRBJ2-1; V gene: TRBV10-1; CDR3 length: 18; clone size: NA; D gene: TRBD2; CDR3 DNA: TGCGCCAGCAGTGGAGGTAGCGGGAGGGCTAGCTCCTACAATGAGCAGTTCTTC; CDR3 protein: CASSGGSGRASSYNEQFF
J gene: TRBJ1-4; V gene: TRBV12-5; CDR3 length: 16; clone size: few; D gene: NA; CDR3 DNA: TGTGCTAGTGGTTTGGTATTTCAGGGATCGGGTGAAAAACTGTTTTTT; CDR3 protein: CASGLVFQGSGEKLFF
J gene: TRBJ1-1; V gene: TRBV5-4; CDR3 length: 13; clone size: NA; D gene: NA; CDR3 DNA: TGTGCCAGCAGCTTCCAGGGATCGACTGAAGCTTTCTTT; CDR3 protein: CASSFQGSTEAFF
J gene: TRBJ1-1; V gene: TRBV2; CDR3 length: 13; clone size: NA; D gene: NA; CDR3 DNA: TGTGCCAGCAGTGATCGAGGGAACACTGAAGCTTTCTTT; CDR3 protein: CASSDRGNTEAFF
J gene: TRBJ2-5; V gene: TRBV10-1; CDR3 length: 14; clone size: NA; D gene: NA; CDR3 DNA: TGCGCCAGCAGTGAGTCTGAGGCCCCGGAGACCCAGTACTTC; CDR3 protein: CASSESEAPETQYF
J gene: TRBJ2-1; V gene: TRBV9; CDR3 length: 15; clone size: NA; D gene: TRBD2; CDR3 DNA: TGTGCCAGCAGAGCCAGCGGGAGCTCCTACAATGAGCAGTTCTTC; CDR3 protein: CASRASGSSYNEQFF
J gene: TRBJ2-6; V gene: TRBV4-1; CDR3 length: 17; clone size: NA; D gene: NA; CDR3 DNA: TGCGCCAGCAGCTCAGACAGAGAAACATCTGGGGCCAACGTCCTGACTTTC; CDR3 protein: CASSSDRETSGANVLTF
J gene: TRBJ2-6; V gene: TRBV9; CDR3 length: 17; clone size: NA; D gene: NA; CDR3 DNA: TGTGCCAGCAGCGCCCGTCGAGGGAGCTCTGGGGCCAACGTCCTGACTTTC; CDR3 protein: CASSARRGSSGANVLTF
J gene: TRBJ2-1; V gene: TRBV27; CDR3 length: 16; clone size: NA; D gene: TRBD2; CDR3 DNA: TGTGCCAGCAGTTGGGGGGGACTAGCGGGAGATACTGAGCAGTTCTTC; CDR3 protein: CASSWGGLAGDTEQFF